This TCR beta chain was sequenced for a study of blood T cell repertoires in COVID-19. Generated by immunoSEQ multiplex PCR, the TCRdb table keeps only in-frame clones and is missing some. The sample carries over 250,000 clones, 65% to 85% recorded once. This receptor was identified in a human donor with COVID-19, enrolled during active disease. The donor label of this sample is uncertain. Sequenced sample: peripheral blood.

CDR3 protein: CATADRSNTEAFF. CDR3 DNA: TGTGCCACCGCGGACAGATCGAACACTGAAGCTTTCTTT. The rearrangement uses TRBV28 and TRBJ1-1; D may be TRBD1 (6 bases). V lost 10 bases and J 1 base, leaving 13 bases between the germline ends. Germline-derived CDR1 and CDR2 are MDHEN and SYDVKM. This CDR3 is 13 amino acids long.